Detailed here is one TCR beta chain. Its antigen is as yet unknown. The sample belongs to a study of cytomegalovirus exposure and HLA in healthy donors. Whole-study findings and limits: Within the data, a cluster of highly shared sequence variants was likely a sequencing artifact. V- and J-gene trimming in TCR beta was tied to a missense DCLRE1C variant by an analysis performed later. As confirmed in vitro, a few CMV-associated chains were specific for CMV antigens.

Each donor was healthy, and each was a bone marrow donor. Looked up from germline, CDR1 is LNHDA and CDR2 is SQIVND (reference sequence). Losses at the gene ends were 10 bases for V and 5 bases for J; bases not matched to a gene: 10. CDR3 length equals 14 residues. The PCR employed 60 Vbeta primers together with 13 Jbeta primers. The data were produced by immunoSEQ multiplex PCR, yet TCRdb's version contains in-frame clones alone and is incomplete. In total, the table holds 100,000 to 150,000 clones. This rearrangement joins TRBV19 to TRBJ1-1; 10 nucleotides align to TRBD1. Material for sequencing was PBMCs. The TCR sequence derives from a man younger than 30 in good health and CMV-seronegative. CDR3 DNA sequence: TGTGCCACCCAGACAGGGGGCAATCCGACTGAAGCTTTCTTT. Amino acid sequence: CATQTGGNPTEAFF. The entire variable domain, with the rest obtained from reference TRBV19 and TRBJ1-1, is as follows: DGGITQSPKYLFRKEGQNVTLSCEQNLNHDAMYWYRQDPGQGLRLIYYSQIVNDFQKGDIAEGYSVSREKKESFPLTVTSAQKNPTAFYLCATQTGGNPTEAFFGQGTRLTVV.